These 8 T cell receptor beta chains originate from one sample sequenced in a study of a mutant IDH1 vaccine in newly diagnosed glioma. These receptors' targets are unknown. Measured with immunoSEQ multiplex PCR; TCRdb has only the in-frame clones, and not every one. The data contain under 70,000 clones, over 70% of them singletons. Documented time point: week 23, last vaccination. Doses consisted of 300 ug of mutant IDH1 20-mer peptide each, paired with topical imiquimod. The material was PBMCs, obtained from a glioma patient whose treatment included an IDH1 peptide vaccine. The receptor source for this set is a man between 18 and 35 years old with glioma.

The chain links TRBV6-6 to TRBJ2-5; 10 bases match TRBD2. The trim removed 5 bases at V and 5 bases at J, leaving 8 bases unmatched. This CDR3 has 15 residues. Germline V gene data show CDR1 as MNHNY and CDR2 as SVGAGI (reference sequence). Here the CDR3 reads CASSILAGFDETQYF. CDR3 nucleotides: TGTGCCAGCAGTATACTAGCGGGGTTCGATGAGACCCAGTACTTC.

The V and J genes are TRBV9 and TRBJ2-3; possible D gene TRBD2, 6 bases. There are 14 residues in the CDR3. V was clipped by 3 bases and J by 3 bases, with 11 bases between them. Germline assignment: CDR1 SGDLS and CDR2 YYNGEE. The CDR3 here is CASSEGRITDTQYF. The CDR3 region has the DNA TGTGCCAGCAGCGAGGGGAGGATAACAGATACGCAGTATTTT.

This chain connects TRBV5-5 to TRBJ2-7; D is ambiguous. The CDR3 has 11 amino acids. Germline-derived CDR1 and CDR2 are SGHKS and YYEKEE (reference sequence). The ends were cut back, 4 bases at V and 3 bases at J, with 5 bases in the middle. The CDR3 sequence is CASSLNYEQYF. CDR3 in DNA: TGTGCCAGCAGCCTTAACTACGAGCAGTACTTC.

The chain couples TRBV7-2 to TRBJ2-7; D remains unclear. Germline V lookup: CDR1 SGHTA, CDR2 FQGNSA. Trimming cost V 8 bases and J 6 bases, with 2 bases left between them. CDR3 length equals 8 residues. As DNA, the CDR3 is TGTGCCAGCGGCGAGCAGTACTTC. Translation gives CASGEQYF.

V is TRBV5-1 and J is TRBJ2-7, with D perhaps being TRBD1 or TRBD2 (5 bases each). Deletions cut 0 bases from V and 6 bases from J, with 19 bases between. Germline assignment: CDR1 SGHRS and CDR2 YFSETQ. The CDR3 runs to 16 residues. The CDR3 DNA is TGCGCCAGCAGCTTGGCCGCAGGGTCGGGAAGGGTCGAGCAGTACTTC. It specifies CASSLAAGSGRVEQYF.

The chain combines TRBV19 with TRBJ2-7; maybe TRBD1 (5 bases). CDR3 length: 14 residues. Between the trimmed V and J ends, which lost 9 bases and 1 base, there was a span of 16 bases. Germline CDR1 and CDR2: LNHDA and SQIVND (reference sequence). CDR3 region: CASKDTTLSYEQYF. The CDR3 bases are TGTGCCAGCAAGGACACAACTTTATCCTACGAGCAGTACTTC.

The V and J genes are TRBV6-6 and TRBJ1-2, with 9 positions matching TRBD1. V was pared by 6 bases and J by 0 bases, with 8 bases of the junction left unmatched. CDR3 length: 16 residues. Germline V gives CDR1 MNHNY, CDR2 SVGAGI (reference sequence). CDR3 sequence (DNA): TGTGCCAGCAGACCATGGACAGGGGAGACTAACTATGGCTACACCTTC. Translated: CASRPWTGETNYGYTF.

J is TRBJ2-7 and V is TRBV7-9; no firm D call. Trimming took 5 bases from V and 6 from J, leaving 14 bases between them. This CDR3 contains 13 residues. Germline values: CDR1 SEHNR, CDR2 FQNEAQ (reference sequence). The CDR3 sequence: CASSPRVITEQYF. CDR3 DNA: TGTGCCAGCAGCCCAAGAGTTATCACCGAGCAGTACTTC.